These 10 T cell receptor beta chains originate from one sample sequenced in a study of blood T cell repertoires in COVID-19. Repertoires were generated with immunoSEQ multiplex PCR, while TCRdb's copy carries only in-frame clones and drops some. This sample has some 110,000 clones; roughly 83% occur once, and the top ten carry 0.65% to 0.9%. Sequences were obtained from peripheral blood. The receptors were sampled from a woman aged 70 to 79 with acute or convalescent COVID-19.

The chain recombines TRBV6-5 with TRBJ2-2; the match to TRBD1 covers 10 bases. The CDR3 is made up of 15 amino acids. Germline V gene sequence: CDR1 MNHEY, CDR2 SVGAGI. Trimming removed 6 bases from V and 5 bases from J; junction bases left unmatched: 6. CDR3 DNA sequence: TGTGCCAGCAGGGGGGGACAGGGGAGGACCGGGGAGCTGTTTTTT. Translating it yields CASRGGQGRTGELFF.

The chain couples TRBV7-8 to TRBJ1-4; tentatively, D is TRBD1 (6 bases). Germline values: CDR1 SGHVS, CDR2 FQNEAQ. The CDR3 covers 15 residues. The V end lost 5 bases, the J end lost 4 bases, and 14 bases lay between the germline ends. The DNA of the CDR3 is TGTGCCAGCAGCCCCCGGGGGGGCTTTAATGAAAAACTGTTTTTT. Protein: CASSPRGGFNEKLFF.

The gene calls are TRBV5-4 and TRBJ2-7; 8 bases agree with TRBD2. Germline V gives CDR1 SGHNT, CDR2 YYREEE (reference sequence). The CDR3 sequence is 16 residues long. V gave up 4 bases and J gave up 7 bases; unmatched junction bases: 16. CDR3: CASSPRLTGGPGEQYF. The CDR3 bases are TGTGCCAGCAGCCCCCGCCTGACGGGAGGGCCGGGGGAGCAGTACTTC.

Only one count was recorded for this clone. This chain connects TRBV5-1 to TRBJ2-7; 7 bases agree with TRBD1. Germline assignment: CDR1 SGHRS and CDR2 YFSETQ. Germline trimming cut 0 bases from V and 3 bases from J; bases unmatched to any gene: 3. The CDR3 totals 14 residues. The CDR3 region is CASSLANRGYEQYF. CDR3 bases: TGCGCCAGCAGCTTGGCGAACAGGGGCTACGAGCAGTACTTC. The full variable domain, in which reference TRBV5-1 and TRBJ2-7 provide the parts outside the CDR3, is KAGVTQTPRYLIKTRGQQVTLSCSPISGHRSVSWYQQTPGQGLQFLFEYFSETQRNKGNFPGRFSGRQFSNSRSEMNVSTLELGDSALYLCASSLANRGYEQYFGPGTRLTVT.

This clone has a handful of counts. This chain joins TRBV5-1 and TRBJ1-5; D remains unclear. Trimming shortened V by 4 bases and J by 6 bases, and 8 bases separated the two germline ends. CDR3 length equals 12 residues. The V gene's germline CDR1 is SGHRS and CDR2 YFSETQ. The CDR3 nucleotides read TGCGCCAGCAGCCCGACGGGTCAGCCCCAGCATTTT. It translates to CASSPTGQPQHF.

The chain carries TRBV28 and TRBJ1-1; D possibly corresponds to TRBD1 (6 bases). Germline CDR1 and CDR2: MDHEN and SYDVKM. The CDR3 contains 16 residues. V lost 5 bases to trimming and J lost 4 bases, with 20 bases between them. Written as DNA, the CDR3 is TGTGCCAGCAGTCTTAGCAAGTTGGGGGCAGGCACTGAAGCTTTCTTT. It is translated as CASSLSKLGAGTEAFF.

This chain uses TRBV21-1 with TRBJ2-1; TRBD2 is the table's D call, not checked against the DNA. TRBV21-1 is a recognized pseudogene. The CDR3 runs 16 residues. Written as DNA, the CDR3 is TGTGCCAGCAGCAAAGGCGATCCGGGACTAGCTTATGAGCAGTTCTTC. It yields the protein CASSKGDPGLAYEQFF.

The chain has TRBV5-1 and TRBJ2-1; 10 bases align to TRBD2. Germline CDR1 SGHRS, CDR2 YFSETQ. The junction had 1 base not matched to a gene; V was cut back by 0 bases and J by 4 bases. CDR3 length: 15 amino acids. The DNA of the CDR3 is TGCGCCAGCAGCTTGGAAGCGGGAGGGTACAATGAGCAGTTCTTC. It is translated as CASSLEAGGYNEQFF.

The chain links TRBV29-1 to TRBJ2-7; 11 bases are a match to TRBD1. Germline lookup yields CDR1 SQVTM and CDR2 ANQGSEA. This CDR3 is built from 14 residues. After removal of 5 bases from V and 3 bases from J, the junction contained 6 bases not matched to a gene. The CDR3 nucleotides are TGCAGCGTTTCCGGACAGGGGGCCTACTACGAGCAGTACTTC. Amino acid sequence: CSVSGQGAYYEQYF.

This sequence joins TRBV2 and TRBJ2-7; perhaps TRBD1 as D (5 bases). V was pared by 7 bases and J by 6 bases, with 16 bases between. In germline, CDR1 is SNHLY, CDR2 FYNNEI. This CDR3 is 13 amino acids long. The CDR3 protein is CASILQESGEQYF. The DNA for the CDR3 is TGTGCCAGCATTTTACAGGAAAGTGGCGAGCAGTACTTC.